This T cell receptor beta chain was retrieved from a study of blood T cell repertoires in COVID-19 (dated by TCRdb to 2020 to 2021). For the study in its entirety: The collaborator samples originated in the United States, Italy and Spain and spanned the acute and convalescent phases of COVID-19. HLA class I and class II types, where available, came from metadata supplied by the sample provider rather than from assay-based typing. Nearly every sample came with metadata listing a de-identified subject ID, COVID-19 status, age in years and sex. Samples were obtained from the ongoing ImmuneRACE study (first 160 participants) and from some 1,200 subjects provided by 6 global collaborators. The prospective study material was composed of cDNA or gDNA derived from T cells, B-cell-depleted T cells, or PBMCs. The repertoires were released in a freely available public database meant as a resource for research on the immune response to SARS-CoV-2. Subjects who had been exposed to COVID-19, were actively infected with it, or had recovered from it provided the deeply sampled blood TCRbeta repertoires that made up the dataset. The full study reports these points: The amount of clinical and demographic metadata varied by source and participant and was provided uncurated.

Collaborating institutions collected whole blood in K2EDTA tubes following their own protocols. For TCRbeta analysis, collaborators shipped samples as frozen whole blood, isolated PBMCs, or DNA extracted from either of those sample types. TCRbeta CDR3 regions were amplified from genomic DNA using the immunoSEQ Assay, a bias-controlled multiplex PCR. Concerning the study's data processing: Within the assay, amplification of reference gene primers was used to estimate how many nucleated cells each sample contained. Sequence reads were collapsed and filtered to measure the absolute abundance of every unique TCRbeta CDR3 rearrangement. For each sample, productive Simpson clonality was calculated as the square root of Simpson's diversity index across productive rearrangements. TCRdb retrieved this table from immuneACCESS and kept in-frame rearrangements only. Not all clones are present; in checked studies, unresolved V genes account for under half, and no reason is known for the remainder. The V and J calls and clone size are taken from that table; D and trimming were inferred from the DNA. The sample records around 620,000 clones, 85% to 90% of which are singletons. The leading ten clones occupy over 0.2% of the sample.

As regards this clone: What this receptor recognizes is not known. Base qualities are not provided; no much larger clone lies one nucleotide away.

The CDR3 runs 14 amino acids, cysteine and phenylalanine included. This entry keeps only the CDR3 DNA: 42 bases, framed from base 1. V is reduced by 2 bases and J by 3 bases, leaving a spacing of 10 bases between them. In the germline V gene, CDR1 corresponds to MGHDK and CDR2 to SYGVNS. Material for sequencing was peripheral blood. This chain is built from TRBV25-1 and TRBJ1-1, with the D gene too uncertain to name. This receptor was identified in a woman between 18 and 29 years old with acute or convalescent COVID-19. The CDR3 region has the sequence CASSEGWRYTEAFF. In nucleotide form, the sequence is TGTGCCAGCAGTGAAGGTTGGCGGTACACTGAAGCTTTCTTT.